This T cell receptor (beta chain) comes out of a study of somatic mutations in cytotoxic T cells in rheumatoid arthritis (dated by TCRdb to about 2017). Looking at the study overall: Some V beta antibody-stained T-cell populations were flow-sorted on a FACSAria II or Sony SH800 at nearly 100% purity, and sorted V beta1+ cells also underwent TCRB sequencing. The study asked whether expanded CD8+ T-cell clones in newly diagnosed, untreated rheumatoid arthritis carry somatic mutations, and used TCRB deep sequencing to characterize clonality. TCRB deep sequencing covered roughly 60 patients with rheumatoid arthritis along with 20 healthy controls. Median age was essentially the same in the patient group and the control group. Beyond this particular receptor, the publication reports: CD8+ T-cell clonality did not differ significantly between rheumatoid arthritis patients and age-matched healthy controls. The antigen targets of the expanded CD8+ clones were unknown, and absence from virus-specific databases did not rule out viral specificity. An increase of CD8+ clonality with age was seen in patients (Spearman r ~ 0.45) but not in healthy controls. The slight underrepresentation of TRBV07 in patients was not corrected for multiple comparisons. The largest CD8+ clone made up more than 20% of CD8+ cells in about an eighth of the 65 patients, and blood and synovial fluid shared several identical CD8+ TCRB sequences.

Buffy coats from some 21 blood donors served as healthy controls, a group that was about 60% female with a median age of approximately 50 years (range 21-70). CD4+ and CD8+ cells were isolated by positive magnetic bead selection on an AutoMACS, and purity was checked by flow cytometry. Peripheral blood mononuclear cells were isolated by Ficoll-Paque PLUS density gradient separation. Nucleospin Tissue or Tissue XS kits were used to extract DNA from CD4-enriched, CD8-enriched or PBMC samples, and a Qubit 2.0 fluorometer was used for quantification. For this clone: Its recognized antigen is unknown. No much larger clonotype is one base removed from it; base qualities were not supplied.

CDR1 and CDR2 are read off the germline V gene as MNHNS and SASEGT. The CDR3 covers 15 residues, taking in both the cysteine and the phenylalanine. The DNA shown is the 45-base CDR3, in frame from base 1. V is shortened by 1 base, J by 7 bases, and the region joining them spans 13 bases. The immunoSEQ assay was applied to genomic DNA for TCRB CDR3 sequencing. In the source study's methods: Analyses were restricted to productive TCRB rearrangements. Defining a clone by its unique TCRB CDR3 sequence, the study calculated clonality as a productive clonality index derived from Shannon entropy. Repertoire overlap between two samples was calculated from the template counts of each clone relative to total templates per sample. A correlation with a Spearman r of 0.55 to 0.75 was found between V-gene usage by flow cytometry and V-gene usage by TCRB sequencing. The table comes from immuneACCESS by way of TCRdb, which keeps in-frame sequences with V and J called. Part of the clones is missing from these tables; in studies checked, under half for an unresolved V gene and the rest for unknown reasons. That table supplies the V and J calls and clone size; D and trimming were determined from the DNA. The sample includes about 11,000 clones, with roughly four fifths observed a single time. 11% of the sample is taken by the ten largest.

The receptor was isolated from a woman in her 40s in good health. The chain is made from TRBV6-1 and TRBJ1-4; a confident D gene designation cannot be given. The specimen sequenced was CD8+ T cells sorted from blood. This receptor has the CDR3 CASSEGGGFVEKLFF. The nucleotide sequence reads as follows: TGTGCCAGCAGTGAAGGTGGAGGGTTCGTTGAAAAACTGTTTTTT.